This entry lists 25 T cell receptor beta chains sequenced from one sample in a study of OX40 agonist ivuxolimab in advanced cancers. TCRdb's copy holds only in-frame clones and misses some; the assay was immunoSEQ multiplex PCR. The sample includes over 20,000 clones, approximately 87% of them seen just once. The source material was CD4+ or CD8+ T cells sorted from blood, sampled in a trial of the OX40 agonist ivuxolimab. The receptors were sampled from an adult with an advanced solid tumor such as melanoma, head and neck, liver or kidney cancer.

The chain is built from TRBV2 and TRBJ2-1; 8 nucleotides match TRBD2. J gave up 7 bases and V 6 bases, and 11 bases lay outside the gene matches. This CDR3 spans 15 amino acids. In germline, CDR1 is SNHLY, CDR2 FYNNEI. The DNA for the CDR3 is TGTGCCAGCAGCCGGAGGAGCGGGGGTTTGAATGAGCAGTTCTTC. It translates to CASSRRSGGLNEQFF. The full variable domain, completed using reference TRBV2 and TRBJ2-1, is EPEVTQTPSHQVTQMGQEVILRCVPISNHLYFYWYRQILGQKVEFLVSFYNNEISEKSEIFDDQFSVERPDGSNFTLKIRSTKLEDSAMYFCASSRRSGGLNEQFFGPGTRLTVL.

The chain combines TRBV4-1 with TRBJ2-6, with TRBD1 identical over 9 bases. Germline CDR1 is MGHRA and CDR2 is YSYEKL. This CDR3 region has 18 residues. V trimming: 6 bases; J trimming: 0 bases; junction bases outside the gene matches: 9. As DNA, the CDR3 is TGCGCCAGCAGTTCAACCGGGACAGGGTCCTCTGGGGCCAACGTCCTGACTTTC. Translating it yields CASSSTGTGSSGANVLTF.

This chain links TRBV7-9 with TRBJ2-7; D remains ambiguous. V was shortened by 2 bases and J by 10 bases, with 18 bases between the two germline ends. The CDR3 is 14 residues long. Germline V lookup: CDR1 SEHNR, CDR2 FQNEAQ (reference sequence). DNA of the CDR3: TGTGCCAGCAGCTTAAGAGGACCCCGACCGAACCAGTACTTC. Protein: CASSLRGPRPNQYF.

J is TRBJ2-7 and V is TRBV15, with D perhaps matching TRBD2 (5 bases). Germline-derived CDR1 and CDR2 are LNHNV and YYDKDF (reference sequence). CDR3 length equals 14 residues. Trimming took off 8 bases at V and 0 bases at J, with 14 bases between the two ends. CDR3 sequence (DNA): TGTGCCACCTCCTTCGGGGTTCTCTCCTACGAGCAGTACTTC. As protein: CATSFGVLSYEQYF.

This sequence joins TRBV10-2 and TRBJ2-6, with 7 bases lining up with TRBD1. The germline V gene has CDR1 WSHSY and CDR2 SAAADI. Unmatched junction bases numbered 8, after V lost 6 bases and J lost 0 bases. The CDR3 length is 17 residues. The CDR3 coding sequence is TGCGCCAGCAGATCTAAGACAGGGATCTCTGGGGCCAACGTCCTGACTTTC. Its translation is CASRSKTGISGANVLTF.

The CDR3 DNA follows: TGTGCCTCAAAACAGGGTGTGGCCTACGAGCAGTACTTC. Amino acid sequence: CASKQGVAYEQYF. J is TRBJ2-7 and V is TRBV6-6, with D perhaps matching TRBD1 (6 bases). V was trimmed by 11 bases and J by 2 bases, leaving 16 bases between them. CDR1 and CDR2 (germline): MNHNY, SVGAGI (reference sequence). The CDR3 runs to 13 residues.

This chain joins TRBV4-1 and TRBJ2-7, with a weak D call TRBD2 (5 bases). The CDR3 runs to 16 residues. Trimming shortened V by 0 bases and J by 1 base, and 13 bases separated the two germline ends. Germline V gene data show CDR1 as MGHRA and CDR2 as YSYEKL. CDR3 DNA sequence: TGCGCCAGCAGCCAAGATCCGCGGGTCCCGTCCTACGAGCAGTACTTC. Its protein is CASSQDPRVPSYEQYF.

This clone was detected only once. J is TRBJ2-5 and V is TRBV7-6, with D perhaps TRBD2 (7 bases). Germline-derived CDR1 and CDR2 are SGHVS and FNYEAQ. This CDR3 is 15 amino acids long. Trimming shortened V by 7 bases and J by 5 bases, and 20 bases separated the two germline ends. As DNA, the CDR3 is TGTGCCAGCACCCTAGGTGGGGGGGCCCGGGAGACCCAGTACTTC. Translating gives CASTLGGGARETQYF.

This rearrangement joins TRBV7-3 to TRBJ2-7; 8 bases are shared with TRBD1. Per the germline V gene, CDR1 is SGHTA and CDR2 is FQGTGA. V lost 4 bases and J lost 7; bases outside the gene matches: 9. CDR3 size: 14 residues. CDR3 sequence (DNA): TGTGCCAGCAGCTCCCTATATGGACAGGGTGAGCAGTACTTC. As protein: CASSSLYGQGEQYF.

This clone was counted once. This chain joins TRBV7-9 and TRBJ1-2; 8 bases line up with TRBD1. The CDR3 runs 15 residues. Germline V lookup: CDR1 SEHNR, CDR2 FQNEAQ (reference sequence). Losses at the gene ends were 3 bases for V and 0 bases for J; bases not matched to a gene: 3. The CDR3 DNA reads TGTGCCAGCAGCTTCGGGACAGGCACTAACTATGGCTACACCTTC. This sequence encodes CASSFGTGTNYGYTF.

J is TRBJ2-1 and V is TRBV11-2; D gene ambiguous. V was shortened by 1 base and J by 6 bases, with 7 bases between the two germline ends. The CDR3 runs to 13 residues. Germline V gene data show CDR1 as SGHAT and CDR2 as FQNNGV. CDR3 in amino acids: CASSLVLGNEQFF. As DNA, the CDR3 is TGTGCCAGCAGCTTAGTCCTGGGCAATGAGCAGTTCTTC.

This clone was picked up a small number of times. This chain links TRBV2 with TRBJ1-2; 8 bases fit TRBD1. V shed 10 bases and J 1 base; nucleotides not matched to a gene: 5. CDR1 and CDR2 from the germline V gene are SNHLY and FYNNEI. The CDR3 totals 13 residues. The CDR3 here is CATMDRVNYGYTF. CDR3 in DNA: TGTGCCACCATGGACAGGGTTAACTATGGCTACACCTTC.

V usage is TRBV25-1 and J usage is TRBJ2-1; 7 bases map to TRBD1. After removal of 4 bases from V and 10 bases from J, the junction contained 13 bases not matched to a gene. CDR1 is MGHDK and CDR2 is SYGVNS in the germline V gene. This CDR3 contains 15 residues. The CDR3 DNA follows: TGTGCCAGCAGTGGTTGGACAGGCCCCCACGAGGAGCAGTTCTTC. Its translation: CASSGWTGPHEEQFF.

The rearrangement joins TRBV7-9 to TRBJ2-3, with D unresolved. This CDR3 contains 13 residues. V was shortened by 2 bases and J by 5 bases, with 8 bases between the two germline ends. Germline V gives CDR1 SEHNR, CDR2 FQNEAQ (reference sequence). This CDR3 is CASSLSFQDTQYF. CDR3 DNA: TGTGCCAGCAGCTTATCATTTCAAGATACGCAGTATTTT.

This sequence joins TRBV14 and TRBJ2-5; the D call may be TRBD1 or TRBD2 (5 bases each). The assigned J gene may be wrong: the sequence end matches TRBJ2-7 better. This CDR3 spans 15 amino acids. The germline CDR1 and CDR2 sequences are SGHDN and FVKESK. Here the CDR3 reads CASSPWDAPSYEQYF. CDR3 nucleotides: TGTGCCAGCAGCCCCTGGGACGCCCCCTCCTACGAGCAGTACTTC.

This sequence joins TRBV27 and TRBJ1-5, with TRBD1 as a possible D gene (5 bases). Germline assignment: CDR1 MNHEY and CDR2 SMNVEV (reference sequence). V was clipped by 6 bases and J by 7 bases, with 16 bases between them. This CDR3 has 14 residues. The CDR3 region is CASSPDSQWQPQHF. DNA of the CDR3: TGTGCCAGCAGCCCCGACAGTCAGTGGCAGCCCCAGCATTTT.

The chain combines TRBV6-5 with TRBJ2-6; 9 nucleotides line up with TRBD2. Trimming took 11 bases from V and 0 from J; bases not matched to a gene: 5. CDR1 and CDR2 from the germline V gene are MNHEY and SVGAGI. This CDR3 has 15 amino acids. CDR3: CAAGGSPSGANVLTF. The CDR3 DNA reads TGTGCCGCGGGGGGGTCTCCCTCTGGGGCCAACGTCCTGACTTTC.

About this clone: One end of the junction varies from germline; a read error may be responsible. The chain combines TRBV7-9 with TRBJ2-7, with unresolved D. This CDR3 is built from 14 residues. In germline, CDR1 is SEHNR, CDR2 FQNEAQ (reference sequence). The CDR3 nucleotides are TGTGCCAACAGCTCCCGGACGGCTTCCTACGAGCAGTACTTC. Its translation is CANSSRTASYEQYF.

A note on this clone: Given a far larger clone just one base away, this is likely a sequencing read error. The sample carries other DNA sequences with the same CDR3. This rearrangement joins TRBV5-5 to TRBJ2-1; 9 bases agree with TRBD2. The CDR3 runs 15 residues. Germline trimming cut 4 bases from V and 2 bases from J; bases unmatched to any gene: 4. CDR1 and CDR2 from the germline V gene are SGHKS and YYEKEE (reference sequence). CDR3 residues: CASSQERGAYNEQFF. The CDR3 bases are TGTGCCAGCAGCCAAGAGCGGGGGGCCTACAATGAGCAGTTCTTC.

The genes are TRBV19 and TRBJ1-4; unclear D gene. V was pared by 8 bases and J by 3 bases, with 13 bases between. The CDR3 is made up of 14 amino acids. Germline lookup yields CDR1 LNHDA and CDR2 SQIVND (reference sequence). In DNA form, the CDR3 reads TGTGCCAGTGCCTTCGGGGTGGCTAATGAAAAACTGTTTTTT. Translating it yields CASAFGVANEKLFF.

The chain joins TRBV29-1 to TRBJ2-7, with TRBD2 matching over 8 bases. The trim removed 6 bases at V and 1 base at J, leaving 5 bases unmatched. Germline-derived CDR1 and CDR2 are SQVTM and ANQGSEA. The CDR3 covers 13 residues. CDR3 coding DNA: TGCAGCGTACAGGGCGGGGGGTCCTACGAGCAGTACTTC. It specifies CSVQGGGSYEQYF.

Points on this clone: Other DNA sequences in the same sample also yield this CDR3. V is TRBV13 and J is TRBJ2-5; 9 nucleotides line up with TRBD2. This CDR3 has 14 amino acids. Looked up from germline, CDR1 is PRHDT and CDR2 is FYEKMQ (reference sequence). Germline trimming cut 5 bases from V and 5 bases from J; bases unmatched to any gene: 6. CDR3 sequence: CASSPGLAGETQYF. DNA of the CDR3: TGTGCCAGCAGCCCCGGGCTAGCGGGGGAGACCCAGTACTTC.

V gene TRBV27 combines with J gene TRBJ2-2, with D tentatively TRBD1 (5 bases). V lost 8 bases and J 4 bases, leaving 14 bases between the germline ends. The CDR3 extends over 14 amino acids. The germline CDR1 and CDR2 sequences are MNHEY and SMNVEV (reference sequence). CDR3 DNA sequence: TGTGCCAGCGCATCCATAGGGGCCACCGGGGAGCTGTTTTTT. Its protein product is CASASIGATGELFF.

The chain uses TRBV13 and TRBJ1-3; D possibly corresponds to TRBD1 (5 bases). The germline V gene has CDR1 PRHDT and CDR2 FYEKMQ (reference sequence). The CDR3 has 14 amino acids. V shed 4 bases and J shed 8 bases, with 15 bases lying between them. For the CDR3, the DNA is TGTGCCAGCAGCTCGATCCAGGGTTTTGACACCATATATTTT. It specifies CASSSIQGFDTIYF.

This rearrangement joins TRBV5-5 to TRBJ2-1; unclear D gene. This CDR3 region has 14 residues. Trimming cost V 0 bases and J 3 bases, with 7 bases left between them. Germline V gene lookup returns CDR1 SGHKS and CDR2 YYEKEE (reference sequence). The CDR3 DNA reads as TGTGCCAGCAGCTTGGCGGCACACTACAATGAGCAGTTCTTC. Protein product: CASSLAAHYNEQFF.